One and the same sample provided the 29 T cell receptor beta chains below, sequenced in a study of spatial heterogeneity in lung cancer. Their specific antigens are unknown. TCRdb called the 5' RACE reads again in MiXCR, with one record for every CDR3 protein. The sample lists thousands of distinct CDR3 sequences; about 10% were seen once. Regarding the study as a whole: Tumor mutation count correlated with how many alpha and beta TCRs expanded intratumorally.

Documented time point: sample taken at primary tumor resection. The input for sequencing was lung tumor tissue, taken at surgery. These receptors originate from a female donor with early-stage non-small cell lung cancer.

Many counts were recorded for this clonotype. V gene TRBV18 combines with J gene TRBJ2-1; 8 nucleotides line up with TRBD2. Germline-derived CDR1 and CDR2 are KGHSH and LQKENI. The V gene end was trimmed by 2 bases and the J gene end by 4 bases; junction bases not matched to a gene: 7. The CDR3 has 16 amino acids. The CDR3 reads CASSPWAGGPYNEQFF. CDR3 nucleotide sequence: TGTGCCAGCTCACCATGGGCGGGGGGACCGTACAATGAGCAGTTCTTC. Filled out from reference TRBV18 and TRBJ2-1, the complete variable domain reads NAGVMQNPRHLVRRRGQEARLRCSPMKGHSHVYWYRQLPEEGLKFMVYLQKENIIDESGMPKERFSAEFPKEGPSILRIQQVVRGDSAAYFCASSPWAGGPYNEQFFGPGTRLTVL.

The chain employs TRBV3-1 and TRBJ2-3; TRBD1 agrees at 8 bases. CDR1 is LGHDT, CDR2 YNNKEL, per germline (reference sequence). V lost 5 bases, J lost 0 bases, and 7 bases stayed unmatched. This CDR3 spans 16 amino acids. Written as DNA, the CDR3 is TGTGCCAGCAGCAACTGGGACAGGTCTAGCACAGATACGCAGTATTTT. Its protein is CASSNWDRSSTDTQYF.

CDR3 nucleotides: TGTGCCTGGAAAGTAAGCCTCGACAATGAGCAGTTCTTC. It encodes CAWKVSLDNEQFF. The V gene is TRBV30, the J gene TRBJ2-1; D is ambiguous. CDR3 length: 13 amino acids. The ends were cut back, 4 bases at V and 5 bases at J, with 12 bases in the middle. Germline V gives CDR1 GTSNPN, CDR2 SVGIG (reference sequence).

The J gene is TRBJ2-3, the V gene TRBV11-2, with TRBD2 matching 9 bases. V was pared by 6 bases and J by 3 bases, with 10 bases of the junction left unmatched. The germline gives CDR1 SGHAT, CDR2 FQNNGV. The CDR3 is 16 amino acids. The CDR3 bases are TGTGCCAGCAGTCTCTTGCGGGGGGGTAAAACAGATACGCAGTATTTT. Translating gives CASSLLRGGKTDTQYF.

This clonotype was seen only a few times. This chain joins TRBV28 and TRBJ1-5; D might be TRBD1 (6 bases). The CDR3 runs to 15 residues. The V gene lost 5 bases and the J gene lost 0 bases, with 11 bases spanning the gap. The germline gives CDR1 MDHEN, CDR2 SYDVKM. The CDR3 DNA reads as TGTGCCAGCAGTCGGACAGAGTATAGCAATCAGCCCCAGCATTTT. Its translation: CASSRTEYSNQPQHF.

The V gene is TRBV4-1, the J gene TRBJ2-4, with a tentative D call TRBD1 (5 bases). The length of the CDR3 is 15 residues. Germline CDR1 is MGHRA and CDR2 is YSYEKL. V lost 4 bases and J lost 6, with 16 bases in between. CDR3 bases: TGCGCCAGCAGCCGAGATCCAGGGTCCACAAACATTCAGTACTTC. It translates to CASSRDPGSTNIQYF.

This clonotype has ten or more counts. The CDR3 bases are TGCGCCAGCAGTACGGGACAGGGGCGGACTGAAGCTTTCTTT. This codes for CASSTGQGRTEAFF. This chain uses TRBV10-2 with TRBJ1-1, with 10 positions matching TRBD1. Trimming at V came to 5 bases and at J to 5 bases, leaving 5 bases not matched to a gene. The CDR3 has 14 residues. The germline V gene has CDR1 WSHSY and CDR2 SAAADI.

In its sample, this clonotype ranks as medium-sized. The rearrangement links TRBV6-6 to TRBJ1-1; D gene uncertain. The CDR3 totals 12 residues. Germline values: CDR1 MNHNY, CDR2 SVGAGI (reference sequence). The V gene lost 5 bases and the J gene lost 4 bases, with 8 bases spanning the gap. In nucleotides, the CDR3 is TGTGCCAGCAGTCGATGGGCCACTGAAGCTTTCTTT. Translating gives CASSRWATEAFF.

Judged by abundance, this clonotype is medium-sized (0.01 to 0.1%). The J gene is TRBJ1-5, the V gene TRBV20-1; D uncertain. V dropped 5 bases and J dropped 9 bases, with 17 bases sitting between them. CDR1 is DFQATT, CDR2 SNEGSKA, per germline (reference sequence). This CDR3 is built from 13 residues. The CDR3: CSASTLGGRPQHF. The CDR3 DNA is TGCAGTGCTTCGACACTAGGAGGTCGGCCCCAGCATTTT.

By share, this clonotype ranks as medium-sized. The V gene is TRBV20-1, the J gene TRBJ1-1, with D unclear. Trimming shortened V by 1 base and J by 1 base, and 7 bases separated the two germline ends. The CDR3 has 13 residues. The germline CDR1 and CDR2 sequences are DFQATT and SNEGSKA (reference sequence). CDR3 sequence reads: CSARVVRNTEAFF. Here the CDR3 DNA reads TGCAGTGCTAGAGTGGTCCGGAACACTGAAGCTTTCTTT.

The chain recombines TRBV5-1 with TRBJ1-2; weak D call: TRBD1 (5 bases). The CDR3 contains 14 residues. The V gene lost 4 bases and the J gene lost 2 bases, with 12 bases spanning the gap. Looked up from germline, CDR1 is SGHRS and CDR2 is YFSETQ. CDR3 in amino acids: CASSPDGGNYGYTF. In DNA form, the CDR3 reads TGCGCCAGCAGCCCCGACGGGGGGAACTATGGCTACACCTTC.

By share, this clonotype counts as medium-sized. The chain uses TRBV7-9 and TRBJ2-3, with 8 positions matching TRBD1. J lost 2 bases, V lost 6 bases, and 4 bases had no gene match. CDR3 length: 14 residues. Germline-derived CDR1 and CDR2 are SEHNR and FQNEAQ (reference sequence). CDR3 DNA sequence: TGTGCCAGCAGACGGACAGGGCACACAGATACGCAGTATTTT. This codes for CASRRTGHTDTQYF. Together with reference TRBV7-9 and TRBJ2-3, the CDR3 gives the full variable domain: DTGVSQNPRHKITKRGQNVTFRCDPISEHNRLYWYRQTLGQGPEFLTYFQNEAQLEKSRLLSDRFSAERPKGSFSTLEIQRTEQGDSAMYLCASRRTGHTDTQYFGPGTRLTVL.

This clonotype was seen many times. The V gene is TRBV5-6, the J gene TRBJ2-1; 9 nucleotides match TRBD1. Germline assignment: CDR1 SGHDT and CDR2 YYEEEE. With 4 bases clipped from V and 4 bases from J, the junction kept 0 bases outside the gene matches. This CDR3 is built from 13 residues. This CDR3 reads CASSGQGYNEQFF. DNA for the CDR3: TGTGCCAGCAGCGGACAGGGGTACAATGAGCAGTTCTTC.

This clonotype was seen more than once but under ten times. The chain uses TRBV9 and TRBJ2-1; TRBD1 is a possible D gene (5 bases). This CDR3 contains 13 residues. Between the trimmed V and J ends, which lost 5 bases and 10 bases, there was a span of 16 bases. From germline, CDR1 is SGDLS and CDR2 YYNGEE. The CDR3: CASRDASSGEQFF. The CDR3 nucleotides read TGTGCCAGCAGAGACGCCAGCTCAGGGGAGCAGTTCTTC. Drawing the rest from reference TRBV9 and TRBJ2-1, the complete variable domain is DSGVTQTPKHLITATGQRVTLRCSPRSGDLSVYWYQQSLDQGLQFLIQYYNGEERAKGNILERFSAQQFPDLHSELNLSSLELGDSALYFCASRDASSGEQFFGPGTRLTVL.

The table lists this clonotype with a few counts. The rearrangement uses TRBV6-1 and TRBJ1-4, with D unresolved. Trimming cost V 6 bases and J 0 bases, with 11 bases left between them. The CDR3 contains 15 residues. The germline gives CDR1 MNHNS, CDR2 SASEGT. The CDR3, as DNA: TGTGCCAGCAGACGGACGGCGGCAACTAATGAAAAACTGTTTTTT. Protein product: CASRRTAATNEKLFF.

This clonotype was detected only a few times. Germline is not matched at one junction end, which may reflect a read error. The chain uses TRBV3-1 and TRBJ1-1; possibly TRBD1 for D (5 bases). Germline CDR1 is LGHDT and CDR2 is YNNKEL (reference sequence). CDR3 size: 12 residues. The CDR3 here is CASRAPLGAWSF. DNA for the CDR3: TGTGCCAGCAGAGCCCCCCTAGGGGCTTGGAGCTTT.

A few counts support this clonotype. The genes are TRBV20-1 and TRBJ2-5, with D maybe TRBD2 (5 bases). The CDR3 extends over 13 amino acids. CDR1 and CDR2 (germline): DFQATT, SNEGSKA (reference sequence). V was clipped by 1 base and J by 7 bases, with 13 bases between them. The CDR3 loop reads CSARVLARPTQYF. CDR3 DNA: TGCAGTGCTAGAGTATTAGCGCGGCCGACCCAGTACTTC.

This clonotype came up many times. The V gene is TRBV29-1, the J gene TRBJ1-1; the D gene is possibly TRBD1 (6 bases). Trimming removed 7 bases from V and 1 base from J, with 10 bases in between. The CDR3 spans 12 residues. Germline lookup yields CDR1 SQVTM and CDR2 ANQGSEA. This CDR3 reads CSGGTQNTEAFF. The DNA for the CDR3 is TGCAGCGGTGGGACACAGAACACTGAAGCTTTCTTT.

In this sample, this clonotype is medium-sized. V usage is TRBV2 and J usage is TRBJ1-2; 7 bases are shared with TRBD1. Germline V CDR1 and CDR2: SNHLY, FYNNEI. The CDR3 is 13 amino acids. The V gene end was trimmed by 6 bases and the J gene end by 6 bases; junction bases not matched to a gene: 7. The DNA of the CDR3 is TGTGCCAGCAGGATGGACAGGACCCATGGCTACACCTTC. Protein sequence: CASRMDRTHGYTF.

In this sample, this clonotype is medium-sized. CDR3 sequence (DNA): TGTGCCAGCAGCACGGGACCCTTGAACACCGGGGAGCTGTTTTTT. This codes for CASSTGPLNTGELFF. The chain uses TRBV7-9 and TRBJ2-2; TRBD1 or TRBD2 may be the D gene (5 bases each). V lost 5 bases and J lost 1, with 11 bases in between. Germline assignment: CDR1 SEHNR and CDR2 FQNEAQ (reference sequence). The CDR3 is 15 amino acids.

V gene TRBV10-2 combines with J gene TRBJ2-7, with D possibly matching TRBD1 (5 bases). The V and J ends lost 4 bases and 3 bases respectively, with 10 bases between them. Germline CDR1 is WSHSY and CDR2 is SAAADI. The CDR3 is 13 amino acids. CDR3 amino acids: CASSAQAFYEQYF. CDR3 nucleotides: TGCGCCAGCAGTGCACAGGCTTTCTACGAGCAGTACTTC.

This clonotype was detected only a few times. The chain is built from TRBV6-2 or TRBV6-3 and TRBJ1-1; possibly TRBD1 for D (5 bases). V lost 2 bases and J 1 base, leaving 8 bases between the germline ends. The CDR3 contains 14 residues. Germline CDR1 MNHEY, CDR2 SVGEGT. The CDR3 spells CASSYVTANTEAFF. The DNA of the CDR3 is TGTGCCAGCAGTTACGTGACAGCGAACACTGAAGCTTTCTTT.

This clonotype turned up a few times. This chain connects TRBV6-5 to TRBJ2-7; tentatively, D is TRBD1 or TRBD2 (6 bases each). V was clipped by 4 bases and J by 2 bases, with 12 bases between them. The CDR3 spans 14 residues. CDR1 MNHEY and CDR2 SVGAGI come from the germline V gene. The CDR3 coding sequence is TGTGCCAGCAGTTTCGGGGGCTTTACCTACGAGCAGTACTTC. This encodes CASSFGGFTYEQYF.

This clonotype was picked up a small number of times. This chain joins TRBV7-2 and TRBJ1-3; D may be TRBD1 (6 bases). Germline-derived CDR1 and CDR2 are SGHTA and FQGNSA. Trimming pared 0 bases from V and 0 bases from J, leaving 12 bases between. The CDR3 is 17 residues long. The CDR3 reads CASSLAPRGLSGNTIYF. The DNA of the CDR3 is TGTGCCAGCAGCTTAGCGCCCAGGGGCCTCTCTGGAAACACCATATATTTT.

The J gene is TRBJ2-7, the V gene TRBV7-2, with 7 bases that match TRBD1. CDR3 size: 13 residues. Looked up from germline, CDR1 is SGHTA and CDR2 is FQGNSA. V was pared by 6 bases and J by 3 bases, with 5 bases of the junction left unmatched. The CDR3 region is CASSLDRFYEQYF. The CDR3 DNA reads TGTGCCAGCAGTCTGGACAGGTTCTACGAGCAGTACTTC.

This sequence joins TRBV20-1 and TRBJ2-5, with 7 bases lining up with TRBD2. The CDR3 covers 13 residues. V gave up 5 bases and J gave up 1 base; unmatched junction bases: 4. CDR1 and CDR2 (germline): DFQATT, SNEGSKA (reference sequence). CDR3 region: CSARRGVQETQYF. The CDR3, as DNA: TGCAGTGCTCGTCGGGGGGTCCAAGAGACCCAGTACTTC.

In this sample, this clonotype turned up a few times. The rearrangement joins TRBV20-1 to TRBJ2-5; perhaps TRBD1 as D (7 bases). CDR3 size: 14 residues. Germline lookup yields CDR1 DFQATT and CDR2 SNEGSKA (reference sequence). The V end was cut by 6 bases, the J end by 4 bases, with 18 bases between. CDR3 nucleotides: TGCAGTGCCATGGAACAGGGGAGGTTAGAGACCCAGTACTTC. Its protein product is CSAMEQGRLETQYF.

This clonotype was detected only a few times. This sequence joins TRBV6-2 or TRBV6-3 and TRBJ2-3, with 11 positions matching TRBD2. V trimming: 5 bases; J trimming: 14 bases; junction bases outside the gene matches: 15. This CDR3 has 15 amino acids. Per germline, CDR1 MNHEY and CDR2 SVGEGT. The CDR3 region is CASSLPRTSGPAPYF. CDR3 nucleotides: TGTGCCAGCAGTCTCCCTCGGACTAGCGGGCCCGCCCCGTATTTT.

This clonotype was observed a handful of times. The chain joins TRBV9 to TRBJ2-3, with D possibly being TRBD2 (5 bases). Trimming removed 0 bases at V and 4 bases at J, with 12 bases between. The germline V gene has CDR1 SGDLS and CDR2 YYNGEE. This CDR3 is built from 15 residues. In nucleotides, the CDR3 is TGTGCCAGCAGCGTAGACCCCGGGGAGTCAGATACGCAGTATTTT. Translation: CASSVDPGESDTQYF. Using reference TRBV9 and TRBJ2-3 for the parts outside the CDR3, the full variable domain is DSGVTQTPKHLITATGQRVTLRCSPRSGDLSVYWYQQSLDQGLQFLIQYYNGEERAKGNILERFSAQQFPDLHSELNLSSLELGDSALYFCASSVDPGESDTQYFGPGTRLTVL.